Presented here are 2 T cell receptor beta chains from one specimen sequenced in a study of Ad26.COV2.S vaccination and SARS-CoV-2 variants. Data came from immunoSEQ multiplex PCR; TCRdb stores just in-frame clones and leaves some out. In the table there are 300,000 to 400,000 clones, roughly 91% of which are singletons. Treatment in this sample: 15 to 20 received Ad26.COV2.S at low or high dose, single or two shots; roughly five received placebo; per-sample allocation not given. Day 63 following the first vaccine or placebo injection was when the samples were taken. Sequences were derived from peripheral blood, sampled in a trial of Ad26.COV2.S vaccine versus placebo. All receptors come from a person between 18 and 65 years old who received the Ad26.COV2.S COVID-19 vaccine or a placebo.

The chain joins TRBV7-3 to TRBJ2-1, with a tentative D call TRBD2 (6 bases). The V end lost 5 bases, the J end lost 0 bases, and 14 bases lay between the germline ends. Germline V gene lookup returns CDR1 SGHTA and CDR2 FQGTGA. The CDR3 consists of 16 residues. The CDR3 DNA reads TGTGCCAGCAGCCGTAGCGGATGGAGCTCCTACAATGAGCAGTTCTTC. Translation: CASSRSGWSSYNEQFF.

The gene calls are TRBV5-8 and TRBJ1-2, with unresolved D. CDR1 and CDR2 from the germline V gene are SGHTS and YDEGEE. V gave up 0 bases and J gave up 4 bases, with 13 bases separating them. This CDR3 region has 15 residues. The CDR3 spells CASSLADLVGYGYTF. The CDR3 DNA follows: TGTGCCAGCAGCTTGGCAGACCTCGTGGGCTATGGCTACACCTTC.